Listed here are 12 T cell receptor beta chains from one sample, sequenced in a study of human T cells and chemical hapten exposure. Time point defined: pre-sensitization, week 0. The treatment is: therapeutic diphenylcyclopropenone sensitization with weekly scalp DPC. TCRdb itself ran the RACE reads through MiXCR, one entry per CDR3 protein. The profile covers a few hundred thousand distinct CDR3 sequences, with around 5% appearing a single time and approximately 8.2% taken by the ten largest. This sample comprised whole blood, obtained in connection with sensitization to the hapten diphenylcyclopropenone (DPC). Source of these receptors: a woman younger than 35 with alopecia areata. Some clones in this sample may be carry-over from other donors' samples.

This clonotype was seen ten or more times. Here the CDR3 DNA reads TGCGCCAGCAGCCCAGTAGTCTCTGGGGCCAACGTCCTGACTTTC. Translating gives CASSPVVSGANVLTF. V is TRBV4-3 and J is TRBJ2-6; no definite D call. CDR3 length: 15 residues. CDR1 is LGHNA, CDR2 YSLEER, per germline. The germline V and J ends were trimmed by 4 bases and 0 bases, with 7 bases remaining between them.

This clonotype was seen at least ten times. This rearrangement joins TRBV29-1 to TRBJ2-3; D is ambiguous. The length of the CDR3 is 15 residues. Trimming left V 0 bases short and J 5 bases short, with 15 bases between. Germline V gene lookup returns CDR1 SQVTM and CDR2 ANQGSEA. The CDR3 coding sequence is TGCAGCGTTGAAGATGACAAGATGAGAATAGATACGCAGTATTTT. Its translation is CSVEDDKMRIDTQYF.

This clonotype was detected many times. The gene calls are TRBV28 and TRBJ1-5; tentative D call: TRBD1 (6 bases). This CDR3 has 16 amino acids. Trimming took 5 bases from V and 0 from J, leaving 14 bases between them. CDR1 and CDR2 (germline): MDHEN, SYDVKM. CDR3 sequence: CASSPTGKYSNQPQHF. In DNA form, the CDR3 reads TGTGCCAGCAGTCCAACAGGGAAATATAGCAATCAGCCCCAGCATTTT.

The table lists this clonotype with a few counts. DNA of the CDR3: TGCGCCAGCAGCGGGGCAGGGAACCTTGGGTATGAGCAGTTCTTC. Translation gives CASSGAGNLGYEQFF. This rearrangement joins TRBV5-1 to TRBJ2-1; D possibly corresponds to TRBD1 (5 bases). CDR1 is SGHRS, CDR2 YFSETQ, per germline. Trimming shortened V by 4 bases and J by 8 bases, and 19 bases separated the two germline ends. This CDR3 spans 15 amino acids.

This rearrangement joins TRBV12-5 to TRBJ1-4; the D gene is possibly TRBD1 (6 bases). Deletions cut 6 bases from V and 0 bases from J, with 11 bases between. The CDR3 has 15 amino acids. Per germline, CDR1 LGHNT and CDR2 FRNRAP. CDR3 protein: CASGAGGPTNEKLFF. CDR3 DNA: TGTGCTAGTGGAGCCGGGGGCCCAACTAATGAAAAACTGTTTTTT. Full variable domain (outside the CDR3, taken from reference TRBV12-5 and TRBJ1-4): DARVTQTPRHKVTEMGQEVTMRCQPILGHNTVFWYRQTMMQGLELLAYFRNRAPLDDSGMPKDRFSAEMPDATLATLKIQPSEPRDSAVYFCASGAGGPTNEKLFFGSGTQLSVL.

A few counts support this clonotype. J is TRBJ2-3 and V is TRBV7-3, with D possibly being TRBD2 (5 bases). Deletions cut 2 bases from V and 3 bases from J, with 9 bases between. From germline, CDR1 is SGHTA and CDR2 FQGTGA. The CDR3 extends over 14 amino acids. CDR3 residues: CASSLGSITDTQYF. The CDR3 nucleotides read TGTGCCAGCAGCTTAGGGAGTATTACAGATACGCAGTATTTT.

This clonotype occurred many times. This sequence joins TRBV20-1 and TRBJ2-5, with 12 bases fitting TRBD2. Germline loops: CDR1 DFQATT, CDR2 SNEGSKA (reference sequence). The CDR3 contains 15 residues. V lost 3 bases and J lost 5; bases outside the gene matches: 7. The CDR3 DNA follows: TGCAGTGCTAGTCCTAGCGGGGGGGCCGTGGAGACCCAGTACTTC. It encodes CSASPSGGAVETQYF.

This clonotype was seen a few times. This CDR3 reads CASSYAGGLLNTQYF. For the CDR3, the DNA is TGTGCCAGCAGTTATGCGGGGGGGCTTTTAAATACGCAGTATTTT. This chain uses TRBV7-2 with TRBJ2-3, with 9 bases that match TRBD2. The CDR3 length is 15 residues. The V gene's germline CDR1 is SGHTA and CDR2 FQGNSA. The trim removed 6 bases at V and 7 bases at J, leaving 11 bases unmatched.

Only a few counts were recorded for this clonotype. This sequence joins TRBV6-2 or TRBV6-3 and TRBJ1-1, with D possibly being TRBD1 (5 bases). In germline, CDR1 is MNHEY, CDR2 SVGEGT. Trimming left V 2 bases short and J 1 base short, with 8 bases between. The CDR3 totals 14 residues. This CDR3 is CASSYGQGNTEAFF. DNA for the CDR3: TGTGCCAGCAGTTACGGCCAGGGGAACACTGAAGCTTTCTTT.

This clonotype occurred many times. DNA of the CDR3: TGTGCCAGCAGCCAGGACGAGGGACAGGGCACGCAGTATTTT. This gives the protein CASSQDEGQGTQYF. The chain links TRBV4-2 to TRBJ2-3, with 9 nucleotides matching TRBD1. This CDR3 comprises 14 residues. Germline V gene data show CDR1 as LGHNA and CDR2 as YNFKEQ. J gave up 9 bases and V 3 bases, and 7 bases lay outside the gene matches.

This rearrangement joins TRBV7-9 to TRBJ2-3; D might be TRBD2 (5 bases). This CDR3 has 13 residues. V lost 7 bases and J 8 bases, leaving 16 bases between the germline ends. The germline V gene has CDR1 SEHNR and CDR2 FQNEAQ (reference sequence). The CDR3 DNA sequence: TGTGCCAGCACCCTTTCCCGGGATGGTACGCAGTATTTT. Amino acid sequence: CASTLSRDGTQYF.

With regard to this clonotype: Its ends do not fully match the called genes, so a read error is possible. The V gene is TRBV6-2 or TRBV6-3, the J gene TRBJ1-6, with 8 nucleotides matching TRBD1. The germline CDR1 and CDR2 sequences are MNHEY and SVGEGT. The CDR3 totals 16 residues. This CDR3 reads CASSYRQGMDNSLLHF. The CDR3 DNA follows: TGTGCCAGCAGTTACCGACAGGGGATGGATAATTCACTCCTCCACTTT.